This record covers a single TCR beta chain. This sample was included in a study of T cell responses to AZD1222 COVID-19 vaccine. The germline gives CDR1 SQVTM, CDR2 ANQGSEA. Losses at the gene ends were 6 bases for V and 4 bases for J; bases not matched to a gene: 16. The CDR3 consists of 18 residues. The method was immunoSEQ multiplex PCR; TCRdb's version includes in-frame clones alone and lacks a portion of them. The sample has under 150,000 clones, 92% seen once; the top ten hold about 1.1%. The chain recombines TRBV29-1 with TRBJ2-6; 9 bases line up with TRBD1. The receptor's source is an adult in good health. The sample here was peripheral blood, taken on day 0 of AZD1222 vaccination. The DNA of the CDR3 is TGCAGCGTGCGCGGGGCGACAGGGGGATTACGAGGGGCCAACGTCCTGACTTTC. Translating it yields CSVRGATGGLRGANVLTF.